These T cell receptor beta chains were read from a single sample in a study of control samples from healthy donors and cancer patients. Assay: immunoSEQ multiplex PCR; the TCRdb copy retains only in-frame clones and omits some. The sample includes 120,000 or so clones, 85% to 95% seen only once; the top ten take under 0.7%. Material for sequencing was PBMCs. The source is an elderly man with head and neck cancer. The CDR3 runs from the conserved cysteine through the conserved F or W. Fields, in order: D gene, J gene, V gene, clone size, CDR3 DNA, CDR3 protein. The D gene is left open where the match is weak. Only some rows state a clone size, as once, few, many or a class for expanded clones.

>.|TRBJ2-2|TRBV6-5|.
TGTGCCAGCAGGGGTGCCAAAAACACCGGGGAGCTGTTTTTT
CASRGAKNTGELFF
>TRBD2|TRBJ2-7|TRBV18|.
TGTGCCAGCTCACCAGGCGGGAGCTCGTACGAGCAGTACTTC
CASSPGGSSYEQYF
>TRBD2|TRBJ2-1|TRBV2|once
TGTGCCAGCAGTTTTAGCGGGAGGGCCTCCAATGAGCAGTTCTTC
CASSFSGRASNEQFF
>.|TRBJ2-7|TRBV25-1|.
TGTGCCAGCAGTCTAGGGATTCATCACGAGCAGTACTTC
CASSLGIHHEQYF
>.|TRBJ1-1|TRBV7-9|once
TGTGCCAGCAGCCAACTCAAGAACACTGAAGCTTTCTTT
CASSQLKNTEAFF
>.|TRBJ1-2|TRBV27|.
TGTGCCAGCAGTCCGCACTCGACCAAACCAGGGGCTAACTATGGCTACACCTTC
CASSPHSTKPGANYGYTF
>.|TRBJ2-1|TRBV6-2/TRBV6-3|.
TGTGCCAGCGGCCGTAGAAATGAGCAGTTCTTC
CASGRRNEQFF
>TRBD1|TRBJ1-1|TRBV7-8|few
TGTGCCAGCACTCCAGACAGGGGGACTGAAGCTTTCTTT
CASTPDRGTEAFF
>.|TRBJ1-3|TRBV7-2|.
TGTGCCAGCACCCCCGGGTCCAGGGTCGAAAACACCATATATTTT
CASTPGSRVENTIYF
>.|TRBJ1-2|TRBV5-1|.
TGCGCCAGTCGGGGCAGGACTAACTATGGCTACACCTTC
CASRGRTNYGYTF
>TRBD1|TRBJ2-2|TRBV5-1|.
TGCGCCAGCAGCTTGGCCGGGACAGGGAACACCGGGGAGCTGTTTTTT
CASSLAGTGNTGELFF
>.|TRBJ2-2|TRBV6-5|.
TGTGCCAGCATCGTGGACTCCAACTACGGGGAGCTGTTTTTT
CASIVDSNYGELFF
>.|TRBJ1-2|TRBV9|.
TGTGCCAGCACCCTAGTAGCTGTCCTTTGGGGCTACACCTTC
CASTLVAVLWGYTF
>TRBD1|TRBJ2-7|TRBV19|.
TGTGCCAGTAGTACCAGGGACAGGGGGAACCCCTACGAGCAGTACTTC
CASSTRDRGNPYEQYF
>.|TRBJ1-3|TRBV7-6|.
TGTGCCAGCAGCCCGCTAATTTTCCGGTCTGGAAACACCATATATTTT
CASSPLIFRSGNTIYF
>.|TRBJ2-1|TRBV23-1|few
TGCGCCAGCAGTCACGGGCCACCGTACAATGAGCAGTTCTTC
CASSHGPPYNEQFF
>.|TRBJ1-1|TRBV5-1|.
TGCGCCAGCAGCTTGGGGGCAGCTATGAACACTGAAGCTTTCTTT
CASSLGAAMNTEAFF
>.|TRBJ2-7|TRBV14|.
TGTGCCAGCAGCCAAGAAAGGGGCGGGACAAAACTCTACGAGCAGTACTTC
CASSQERGGTKLYEQYF
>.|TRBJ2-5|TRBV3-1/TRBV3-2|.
TGTGCCAGCAGCCAGGGGGTTGGGACCCAGTACTTC
CASSQGVGTQYF
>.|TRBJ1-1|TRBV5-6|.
TGTGCCAGCAGCTTCGGTATGAACACTGAAGCTTTCTTT
CASSFGMNTEAFF
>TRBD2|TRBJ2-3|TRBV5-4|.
TGTGCCAGCAGCTCCCGGACTAGCGGGAGCACAGATACGCAGTATTTT
CASSSRTSGSTDTQYF
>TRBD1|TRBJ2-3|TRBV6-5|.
TGTGCCAGCAGTCGACAGGGGGCAAGCACAGATACGCAGTATTTT
CASSRQGASTDTQYF
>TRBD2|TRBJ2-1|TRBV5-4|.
TGTGCCAGCAGCACCCTAGCGGGACCCTACAATGAGCAGTTCTTC
CASSTLAGPYNEQFF
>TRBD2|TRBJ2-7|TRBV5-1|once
TGCGCCAGCAGCTTGGACCAGCGGGAGGGCTACGAGCAGTACTTC
CASSLDQREGYEQYF
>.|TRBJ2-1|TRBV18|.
TGTGCCAGCTCTCAGGGGGGTTCCTACAATGAGCAGTTCTTC
CASSQGGSYNEQFF
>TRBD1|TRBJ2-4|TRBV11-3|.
TGTGCCAGCAGCCTACACAGGGGCAACATTCAGTACTTC
CASSLHRGNIQYF
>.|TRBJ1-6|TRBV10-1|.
TGCGCCAGCAGTGGGATTAATTCACCCCTCCACTTT
CASSGINSPLHF
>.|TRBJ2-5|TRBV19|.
TGTGCCAGTAGTATCAGTCAGTCAGAAGAGACCCAGTACTTC
CASSISQSEETQYF
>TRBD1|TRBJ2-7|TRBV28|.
TGTGCCAGCAGTTTATTCGGGCGACAGGGCAGCTCCTACGAGCAGTACTTC
CASSLFGRQGSSYEQYF
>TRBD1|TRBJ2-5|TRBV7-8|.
TGTGCCAGCAGCTTAGGACAGGGTATGGACTTC
CASSLGQGMDF
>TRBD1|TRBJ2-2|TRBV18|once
TGTGCCAGCTCACGACAAGGGGGCGGAATCACCGGGGAGCTGTTTTTT
CASSRQGGGITGELFF
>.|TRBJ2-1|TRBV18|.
TGTGCCAGCTCACCAAACACTGGTCGGGGCAATGAGCAGTTCTTC
CASSPNTGRGNEQFF
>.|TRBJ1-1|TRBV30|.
TGTGCCTGGATGTATAGGGACACTGAAGCTTTCTTT
CAWMYRDTEAFF
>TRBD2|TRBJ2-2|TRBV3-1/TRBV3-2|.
TGTGCCAGCAGCCAAGAGATCCCTAGCGGGAGTGCCGGGGAGCTGTTTTTT
CASSQEIPSGSAGELFF